The rows below give T cell receptor beta chains drawn from one sample of a study of T cells in Graves' hyperthyroidism and ophthalmopathy. TCRdb used MiXCR to reprocess the multiplex PCR reads, holding one entry per CDR3 protein. This sample carries roughly 700,000 distinct CDR3 sequences, 30% to 40% of them seen once, and the ten largest clones take roughly 31%. Sequenced input: blood. These receptors all stem from a woman in her thirties or forties with Graves' hyperthyroidism. CDR3s leave out the opening cysteine and the closing phenylalanine or tryptophan. Size values are once, few and many counts, or a class for expanded clones, and some rows have none.

abundance: .; v_gene: TRBV9; CDR3aa: ASSATTGGRAYEQY
abundance: .; v_gene: TRBV7-9; CDR3aa: ASSLEVGSTDTQY
abundance: few; v_gene: TRBV24-1; CDR3aa: ATSESRCGGGYT
abundance: .; v_gene: TRBV2; CDR3aa: ASKKGTSYNEQF
abundance: .; v_gene: TRBV10-3; CDR3aa: AISYFGGSSYNSPLH
abundance: once; v_gene: TRBV2; CDR3aa: ASGEAHKGQGLLSVEKLF
abundance: .; v_gene: TRBV7-9; CDR3aa: ASRGGDSPLH
abundance: many; v_gene: TRBV12-3/TRBV12-4; CDR3aa: ASSGPLAGVQETQY
abundance: once; v_gene: TRBV6-6; CDR3aa: ASSLSAGLAGSYEQY
abundance: many; v_gene: TRBV15; CDR3aa: ATSRDDSVSYEQY
abundance: .; v_gene: TRBV12-3/TRBV12-4; CDR3aa: ASSFGYRGNQPQH
abundance: many; v_gene: TRBV12-3/TRBV12-4; CDR3aa: ASSFRQSGELF
abundance: .; v_gene: TRBV19; CDR3aa: APRPGGPGELF
abundance: few; v_gene: TRBV4-3; CDR3aa: ASSQELGYLTGNTIY
abundance: few; v_gene: TRBV5-1; CDR3aa: ASYRQGGTEAF
abundance: .; v_gene: TRBV6-5; CDR3aa: ASSFMSTGRENEQY
abundance: .; v_gene: TRBV7-8; CDR3aa: ASSKAGSWNNEQY
abundance: few; v_gene: TRBV5-1; CDR3aa: ASSLRGRAGNTIY
abundance: few; v_gene: TRBV6-5; CDR3aa: ASSYSISGGFYGYT
abundance: .; v_gene: TRBV10-1; CDR3aa: ASSGGASYNEQF